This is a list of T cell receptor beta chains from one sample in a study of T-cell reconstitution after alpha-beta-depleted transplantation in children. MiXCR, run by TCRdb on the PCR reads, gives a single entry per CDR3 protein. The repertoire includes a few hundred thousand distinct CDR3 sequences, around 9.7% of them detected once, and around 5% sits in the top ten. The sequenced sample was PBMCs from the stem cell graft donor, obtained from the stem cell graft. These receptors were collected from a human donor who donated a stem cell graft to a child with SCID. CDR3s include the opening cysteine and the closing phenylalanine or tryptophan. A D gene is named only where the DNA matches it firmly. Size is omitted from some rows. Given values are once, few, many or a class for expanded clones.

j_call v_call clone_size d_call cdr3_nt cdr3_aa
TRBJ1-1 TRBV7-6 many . TGTGCCAGCAGCTCCCGGATGAACACTGAAGCTTTCTTT CASSSRMNTEAFF
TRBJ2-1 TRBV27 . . TGTGCCAGCAGTCGCGGTCGGTGGAGGGATGAGCAGTTCTTC CASSRGRWRDEQFF
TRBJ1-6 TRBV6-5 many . TGTGCCAGCAGTTTTCCACGACACGAAACGTCTTCACCCCTCCACTTT CASSFPRHETSSPLHF
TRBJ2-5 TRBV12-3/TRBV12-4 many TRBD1 TGTGCCATCCAGACAGGGTGGGAGACCCAGTACTTC CAIQTGWETQYF
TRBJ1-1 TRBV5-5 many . TGTGCCAGCAGCTTACTCAGGGTGAACACTGAAGCTTTCTTT CASSLLRVNTEAFF
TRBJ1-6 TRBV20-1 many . TGCAGTGCTAGAGGGGGTAGCTCCTATAATTCACCCCTCCACTTT CSARGGSSYNSPLHF
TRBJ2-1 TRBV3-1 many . TGTGCCAGCAGCCGGGGATTTTACAATGAGCAGTTCTTC CASSRGFYNEQFF
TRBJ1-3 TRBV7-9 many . TGTGCCAGCAGCCGACAGAGGAGTGGAAACACCATATATTTT CASSRQRSGNTIYF
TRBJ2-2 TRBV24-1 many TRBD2 TGTGCCACCAGTGATTTGAGAACTAGCGGGGTCGCGAACACCGGGGAGCTGTTTTTT CATSDLRTSGVANTGELFF
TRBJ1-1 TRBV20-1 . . TGCAGTGCTAGAGCCCCAGGGTTACGGGCGAACACTGAAGCTTTCTTT CSARAPGLRANTEAFF
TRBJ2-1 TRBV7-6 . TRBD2 TGTGCCAGCAGGGGGGAGAACCAACTAGCGGGGACTAGCAATGAGCAGTTCTTC CASRGENQLAGTSNEQFF
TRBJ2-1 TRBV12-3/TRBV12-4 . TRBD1 TGTGCCATAACCATGACCGGACAGGGCACCTACAATGAGCAGTTCTTC CAITMTGQGTYNEQFF
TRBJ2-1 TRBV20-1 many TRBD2 TGCAGTGCTAGGTTCGCAGCGGGGAACAATGAGCAGTTCTTC CSARFAAGNNEQFF
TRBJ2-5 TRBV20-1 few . TGCAGTGCTATGGGCAGGGGAGAGACCCAGTACTTC CSAMGRGETQYF
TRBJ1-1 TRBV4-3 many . TGCGCCAGCAGCCAAGTAGGAGGGACCACTGAAGCTTTCTTT CASSQVGGTTEAFF
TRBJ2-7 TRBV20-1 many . TGCAGTGCTATGGTCCCGCACGGAGGGGCCGAGTACGAGCAGTACTTC CSAMVPHGGAEYEQYF
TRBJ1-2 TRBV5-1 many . TGCGCCAGCAGCCCAGCCGGAGGGAGCCAATATGGCTACACCTTC CASSPAGGSQYGYTF
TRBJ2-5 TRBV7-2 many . TGTGCCAGCAGCTTAAGAGTAGCTCCACAAGAGACCCAGTACTTC CASSLRVAPQETQYF
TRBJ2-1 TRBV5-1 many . TGCGCCAGCAGCTTGGCCGGCAGGGAGACAACTGAGCAGTTCTTC CASSLAGRETTEQFF
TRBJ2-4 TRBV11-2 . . TGTGCCAGCAGCCCCATTAGACAGGTTCTAGCCAAAAACATTCAGTACTTC CASSPIRQVLAKNIQYF
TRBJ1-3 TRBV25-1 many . TGTGCCAGCAGTGAAGGGAGGGGAACTGGAAACACCATATATTTT CASSEGRGTGNTIYF
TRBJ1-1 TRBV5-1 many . TGCGCCAGCAGCTTACGGCCCGGTGGACCGGACACTGAAGCTTTCTTT CASSLRPGGPDTEAFF